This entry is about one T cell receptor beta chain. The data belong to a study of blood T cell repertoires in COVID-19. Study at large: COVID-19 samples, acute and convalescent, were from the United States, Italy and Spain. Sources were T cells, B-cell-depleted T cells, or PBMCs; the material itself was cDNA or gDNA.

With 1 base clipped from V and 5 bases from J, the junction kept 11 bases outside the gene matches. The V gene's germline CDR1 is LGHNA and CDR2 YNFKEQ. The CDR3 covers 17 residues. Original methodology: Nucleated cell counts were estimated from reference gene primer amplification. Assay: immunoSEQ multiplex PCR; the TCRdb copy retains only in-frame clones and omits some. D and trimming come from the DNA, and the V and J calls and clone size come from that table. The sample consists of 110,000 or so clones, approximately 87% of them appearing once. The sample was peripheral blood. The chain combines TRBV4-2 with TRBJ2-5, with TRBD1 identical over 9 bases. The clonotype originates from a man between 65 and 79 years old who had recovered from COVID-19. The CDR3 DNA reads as TGTGCCAGCAGCCAAGGAACAGGGGGCGCCGAGGGGGAGACCCAGTACTTC. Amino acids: CASSQGTGGAEGETQYF.